This paragraph reports one T cell receptor (beta chain). Its antigen is currently not known. Per-nucleotide qualities are absent, and no much larger clonotype sits a single base away. Sample time point, as interpreted from the label and publication: persistent/refractory GD, antithyroid drugs over 5 years with positive TRAb. For both TCR sequencing and RNA sequencing, RNA was extracted from PBMCs in TRIzol. The diagnosis of Graves' disease followed American Thyroid Association guidelines. Patients were recruited from an endocrinology department in Xi'an, China. Each patient gave about 8.1 milliliters of peripheral blood, collected in an EDTA anticoagulant tube. Ficoll Paque Plus density gradient separation was used to isolate PBMCs, and no further T cell sorting was done. RNA quality was checked with an Agilent 2100 Bioanalyzer and agarose gel, and concentration with a NanoDrop 2000. These data originate in a study of regulatory T cells in long-lasting Graves disease (TCRdb year 2021). For the wider study: To count as having persistent Graves' disease, a patient had to have received antithyroid drug treatment for over 5 years with TSH receptor autoantibodies remaining persistently positive. Persistent Graves' disease patients in the clinical cohort had taken antithyroid drugs for 9.5 to 13 years on average. The study was conducted in China and was registered as a clinical trial. Persistent Graves' disease patients were compared with newly diagnosed Graves' disease patients by peripheral blood TCR sequencing and RNA sequencing. A total of 35 or so samples were covered by TCR sequencing, comprising approximately 13 persistent and some 20 newly diagnosed Graves' disease patients.

Library prep was done by multiplex PCR. Sequencing was carried out with an Illumina HiSeq 4000. To build TCR beta libraries, CDR3 regions were amplified by Arm-PCR using iRepertoire HTBI primers. PCR products were gel purified before sequencing. Per the authors' processing: Gene usage analysis of CDR3 amino acid clonotypes relied on the roughly 64 TRBV and 15 or so TRBJ segments identified across samples. COPE and FqMerger were used to merge filtered high-quality paired reads into contigs. BLAST was used to align contigs to IMGT TRBV, TRBD and TRBJ reference genes, with CDR3 defined following IMGT. Highly expanded clones were defined as clonotypes with a frequency above 0.1%. Shannon entropy served as the measure of repertoire diversity, while the Gini coefficient captured V-J evenness. Public clonotypes were defined as clonotypes shared by more than one individual. TCRdb passed the public sequencing reads through fastp at Q25 and MiXCR, retaining productive beta sequences. Rows are combined by CDR3 protein, so each entry shows the most common genes and DNA. The V and J calls, along with clone size, are taken from TCRdb and not from the paper's own processing. The sample profile shows more than 650,000 distinct CDR3 sequences; around 30% of them were found once. The ten largest clonotypes hold about two fifths of the sample.

The investigation overall reported the following: Preferential use of TRBV28, TRBJ1-2 and TRBJ2-5 was observed in persistent disease, whereas TRBV20-1 and TRBJ2-1 were favored in newly diagnosed disease. Compared with newly diagnosed patients, patients with persistent Graves' disease had lower TCR Shannon entropy and fewer highly expanded clones, which suggests clonal expansion. Peripheral blood alone was examined, since thyroid tissue, which constituted the primary lesion, could not be accessed. Sequencing and analysis were restricted to the TCR beta chain. As a limitation, the authors acknowledged that the small sample size may reduce accuracy. Persistent patients shared more public clonotypes among themselves (2,741) than newly diagnosed patients did (roughly 920).

CDR1 and CDR2, looked up from the germline V gene, are MNHEY and SVGEGT. From cysteine to phenylalanine, the CDR3 is 14 amino acids long. Only the CDR3 region is kept as DNA, spanning 42 bases read in frame from base 1. V is shortened by 3 bases, J by 3 bases, and the region joining them spans 9 bases. This TCR came from a female donor with Graves disease. The chain joins TRBV6-2 or TRBV6-3 to TRBJ1-3, with the D segment identity uncertain. The sample was peripheral blood mononuclear cells (PBMCs), taken when the disease was refractory, from a patient treated with antithyroid drugs. DNA sequence: TGTGCCAGCAGTTATCAAGGAAGTGGAAACACCATATATTTT. Its amino acids are CASSYQGSGNTIYF.